Below are 30 T cell receptor beta chains sequenced from a single sample in a study of blood T cell repertoires in COVID-19. TCRdb keeps only in-frame clones here, not all; method: immunoSEQ multiplex PCR. Seen here are around 190,000 clones, roughly four fifths observed once, and the top ten hold 9.5% to 12%. Input material: peripheral blood. These receptors were collected from a woman between 40 and 55 years old with COVID-19, enrolled during active disease.

The rearrangement links TRBV2 to TRBJ1-1, with 10 nucleotides matching TRBD1. CDR3 length equals 12 residues. Germline V gives CDR1 SNHLY, CDR2 FYNNEI. Trimming removed 8 bases from V and 8 bases from J; junction bases left unmatched: 5. CDR3 sequence reads: CASGAGQGEAFF. The CDR3 DNA reads TGTGCCAGCGGTGCGGGACAGGGGGAAGCTTTCTTT.

The genes are TRBV7-9 and TRBJ1-1; D remains unclear. V shed 4 bases and J shed 0 bases, with 12 bases lying between them. The CDR3 totals 15 residues. Germline CDR1 reads SEHNR; CDR2 reads FQNEAQ (reference sequence). The CDR3 region has the DNA TGTGCCAGCAGCTACTTGGGCGGGATGAACACTGAAGCTTTCTTT. Protein: CASSYLGGMNTEAFF.

The rearrangement joins TRBV7-8 to TRBJ1-2; TRBD1 is a possible D gene (6 bases). There are 13 residues in the CDR3. Germline values: CDR1 SGHVS, CDR2 FQNEAQ. Trimming took off 2 bases at V and 4 bases at J, with 8 bases between the two ends. The CDR3 DNA reads as TGTGCCAGCAGCTTAAGGGGGGGCTATGGCTACACCTTC. Its protein is CASSLRGGYGYTF.

The chain couples TRBV4-1 to TRBJ2-7, with TRBD2 matching over 10 bases. The CDR3 contains 16 residues. In germline, CDR1 is MGHRA, CDR2 YSYEKL. The J segment lost 3 bases and the V segment lost 1 base, leaving 6 bases of the junction unmatched. CDR3: CASSQAGTSDYYEQYF. CDR3 coding DNA: TGCGCCAGCAGCCAAGCCGGGACTAGCGACTACTACGAGCAGTACTTC.

This clone was picked up one time. The J gene is TRBJ2-1, the V gene TRBV7-9, with 7 bases that match TRBD2. This CDR3 has 16 amino acids. Unmatched junction bases numbered 12, after V lost 3 bases and J lost 7 bases. Per germline, CDR1 SEHNR and CDR2 FQNEAQ (reference sequence). CDR3 amino acids: CASSFGEGNWGNEQFF. CDR3 bases: TGTGCCAGCAGCTTTGGGGAGGGTAACTGGGGTAATGAGCAGTTCTTC.

This clone occurred once. This sequence joins TRBV29-1 and TRBJ2-5; 9 nucleotides agree with TRBD1. The V and J ends lost 7 bases and 4 bases, in that order; junction bases with no gene match: 7. The germline V gene encodes CDR1 SQVTM and CDR2 ANQGSEA. The CDR3 length is 13 residues. The CDR3 is CSENRGLGETQYF. The CDR3 nucleotides read TGCAGCGAGAACAGGGGGCTAGGAGAGACCCAGTACTTC.

The V call is TRBV10-3, the J call TRBJ1-2; 10 nucleotides line up with TRBD1. This CDR3 is 14 amino acids long. The germline V gene has CDR1 ENHRY and CDR2 SYGVKD. V was pared by 3 bases and J by 6 bases, with 4 bases of the junction left unmatched. The CDR3 spells CAISELGTGDGYTF. As DNA, the CDR3 is TGTGCCATCAGTGAATTAGGGACAGGGGATGGCTACACCTTC.

The gene calls are TRBV6-5 and TRBJ1-3; TRBD1 might be the D (5 bases). This CDR3 contains 15 residues. The germline V gene has CDR1 MNHEY and CDR2 SVGAGI. V lost 6 bases and J lost 3, with 15 bases in between. This CDR3 reads CASRRTGGNGNTIYF. The CDR3 DNA reads as TGTGCCAGCAGACGAACCGGGGGTAATGGAAACACCATATATTTT.

Only one count was recorded for this clone. V usage is TRBV5-1 and J usage is TRBJ2-5, with TRBD2 as a possible D gene (5 bases). The V end lost 1 base, the J end lost 4 bases, and 20 bases lay between the germline ends. The CDR3 totals 17 residues. Per germline, CDR1 SGHRS and CDR2 YFSETQ. CDR3 coding DNA: TGCGCCAGCAGCTTGTTTGGGAGTCAAATTCTTGGAGAGACCCAGTACTTC. Protein product: CASSLFGSQILGETQYF.

The CDR3 loop is CAWTLASGNTIYF. The CDR3 DNA follows: TGTGCCTGGACACTTGCCTCTGGAAACACCATATATTTT. The chain employs TRBV30 and TRBJ1-3; D call uncertain. Germline loops: CDR1 GTSNPN, CDR2 SVGIG (reference sequence). This CDR3 comprises 13 residues. The V and J ends lost 4 bases and 0 bases respectively, with 7 bases between them.

The V and J genes are TRBV16 and TRBJ1-1; TRBD1 might be the D (5 bases). Germline CDR1 KGHSY, CDR2 FQNENV. V was pared by 0 bases and J by 1 base, with 6 bases between. CDR3 length: 14 amino acids. Written as DNA, the CDR3 is TGTGCCAGCAGCCAATCTGGGGCGAACACTGAAGCTTTCTTT. Translating it yields CASSQSGANTEAFF.

The V gene is TRBV12-3 or TRBV12-4, the J gene TRBJ2-7, with TRBD2 matching over 10 bases. The CDR3 contains 12 residues. With 6 bases clipped from V and 4 bases from J, the junction kept 0 bases outside the gene matches. This CDR3 reads CASRTSGYEQYF. DNA of the CDR3: TGTGCCAGCAGGACTAGCGGGTACGAGCAGTACTTC.

The chain joins TRBV19 to TRBJ2-3; TRBD2 aligns across 11 bases. The CDR3 has 15 residues. CDR1 LNHDA and CDR2 SQIVND come from the germline V gene (reference sequence). V was pared by 7 bases and J by 3 bases, with 6 bases of the junction left unmatched. The DNA of the CDR3 is TGTGCCAGTAAGGAACTAGCGGGGGTAACAGATACGCAGTATTTT. Protein product: CASKELAGVTDTQYF.

The chain recombines TRBV9 with TRBJ2-1, with 9 positions matching TRBD1. Germline V gene lookup returns CDR1 SGDLS and CDR2 YYNGEE. With 4 bases clipped from V and 5 bases from J, the junction kept 10 bases outside the gene matches. CDR3 length equals 16 residues. The CDR3 sequence: CASSQDGTGFDNEQFF. The DNA for the CDR3 is TGTGCCAGCAGCCAAGACGGGACAGGGTTCGACAATGAGCAGTTCTTC. The full variable domain, with the rest looked up from reference TRBV9 and TRBJ2-1, is DSGVTQTPKHLITATGQRVTLRCSPRSGDLSVYWYQQSLDQGLQFLIQYYNGEERAKGNILERFSAQQFPDLHSELNLSSLELGDSALYFCASSQDGTGFDNEQFFGPGTRLTVL.

The chain uses TRBV5-4 and TRBJ2-3, with D possibly being TRBD2 (6 bases). Trimming left V 4 bases short and J 8 bases short, with 11 bases between. CDR3 length: 12 amino acids. The V gene's germline CDR1 is SGHNT and CDR2 YYREEE (reference sequence). The CDR3 sequence is CASSQDYSTQYF. CDR3 coding DNA: TGTGCCAGCAGCCAGGACTACTCTACGCAGTATTTT.

The chain is built from TRBV19 and TRBJ1-1; maybe TRBD1 (5 bases). V lost 7 bases, J lost 1 base, and 16 bases lay in between. CDR3 length: 15 amino acids. Germline V lookup: CDR1 LNHDA, CDR2 SQIVND (reference sequence). The chain's CDR3 is CASTWAGGGNTEAFF. The CDR3, as DNA: TGTGCCAGTACTTGGGCAGGCGGGGGGAACACTGAAGCTTTCTTT. Full variable domain (outside the CDR3, taken from reference TRBV19 and TRBJ1-1): DGGITQSPKYLFRKEGQNVTLSCEQNLNHDAMYWYRQDPGQGLRLIYYSQIVNDFQKGDIAEGYSVSREKKESFPLTVTSAQKNPTAFYLCASTWAGGGNTEAFFGQGTRLTVV.

A remark on this clone: One end of the junction does not line up with germline, which may come from a read error. The chain recombines TRBV7-7 with TRBJ2-1; 7 positions agree with TRBD1. Germline CDR1 and CDR2: SSHAT and FNYEAQ (reference sequence). The CDR3 extends over 13 amino acids. The CDR3 is CASSNGQADEQFF. In DNA, the CDR3 is TGTGCTAGCAGCAACGGACAGGCCGATGAGCAGTTCTTC.

The chain has TRBV29-1 and TRBJ2-2, with TRBD1 as a possible D gene (6 bases). This CDR3 has 13 residues. V gave up 7 bases and J gave up 1 base, with 10 bases separating them. Germline CDR1 and CDR2: SQVTM and ANQGSEA. CDR3 loop: CSAPDRNTGELFF. The CDR3 nucleotides read TGCAGCGCTCCGGACAGGAACACCGGGGAGCTGTTTTTT.

The rearrangement joins TRBV2 to TRBJ1-5, with TRBD1 matching over 8 bases. Germline V lookup: CDR1 SNHLY, CDR2 FYNNEI. The CDR3 covers 13 residues. J lost 4 bases, V lost 4 bases, and 0 bases had no gene match. CDR3 protein: CASSGTGNQPQHF. The CDR3, as DNA: TGTGCCAGCAGTGGGACAGGGAATCAGCCCCAGCATTTT.

This chain uses TRBV6-5 with TRBJ2-2; 8 bases agree with TRBD2. The V segment lost 6 bases and the J segment 4 bases; nucleotides outside the gene matches: 7. CDR3 size: 15 residues. Germline V gene sequence: CDR1 MNHEY, CDR2 SVGAGI. In DNA form, the CDR3 reads TGTGCCAGCAGGCCTCCCGGGACTAGCACCGGGGAGCTGTTTTTT. Its protein product is CASRPPGTSTGELFF.

The J gene is TRBJ1-2, the V gene TRBV9; D may be TRBD1 (6 bases). Between the trimmed V and J ends, which lost 4 bases and 6 bases, there was a span of 19 bases. CDR1 and CDR2 (germline): SGDLS, YYNGEE. This CDR3 is 15 amino acids long. The CDR3 region is CASSHFRRTDHGYTF. DNA for the CDR3: TGTGCCAGCAGCCATTTTCGAAGGACAGACCATGGCTACACCTTC.

J is TRBJ1-2 and V is TRBV2, with D perhaps TRBD1 (6 bases). With 8 bases removed from V and 3 bases from J, the gap between germline ends came to 10 bases. The CDR3 is made up of 12 amino acids. CDR1 and CDR2 from the germline V gene are SNHLY and FYNNEI. CDR3 region: CASSDRYYGYTF. CDR3 DNA: TGTGCCAGCTCCGACAGGTACTATGGCTACACCTTC.

The CDR3 loop is CASSHGQGRVETQYF. CDR3 DNA sequence: TGTGCCAGCAGCCACGGACAGGGACGTGTAGAGACCCAGTACTTC. The chain joins TRBV3-1 (or the pseudogene TRBV3-2) to TRBJ2-5; 8 bases are a match to TRBD1. After removal of 3 bases from V and 4 bases from J, the junction contained 7 bases not matched to a gene. The CDR3 is 15 residues long. Germline V gives CDR1 LGHDT, CDR2 YNNKEL (reference sequence).

V is TRBV4-2 and J is TRBJ2-3; no firm D call. CDR1 is LGHNA and CDR2 is YNFKEQ in the germline V gene. This CDR3 has 15 residues. V was cut by 4 bases and J by 0 bases, with 11 bases left in between. This CDR3 is CASSPRESSTDTQYF. The CDR3, as DNA: TGTGCCAGCAGCCCGCGCGAGTCTAGCACAGATACGCAGTATTTT.

The sample holds one count of this clone. The chain recombines TRBV9 with TRBJ2-2; tentative D call: TRBD2 (5 bases). V was shortened by 0 bases and J by 7 bases, with 7 bases between the two germline ends. The CDR3 spans 13 residues. Germline-derived CDR1 and CDR2 are SGDLS and YYNGEE. The DNA of the CDR3 is TGTGCCAGCAGCGTAGTCGGAGGCGGGGAGCTGTTTTTT. As protein: CASSVVGGGELFF.

V gene TRBV5-5 combines with J gene TRBJ2-7; 9 nucleotides agree with TRBD1. Trimming removed 1 base from V and 6 bases from J; junction bases left unmatched: 5. CDR1 and CDR2 from the germline V gene are SGHKS and YYEKEE (reference sequence). This CDR3 contains 14 residues. The CDR3 region has the DNA TGTGCCAGCAGCTTGTGGGACAGGGTGGTCGAGCAGTACGTC. It specifies CASSLWDRVVEQYV.

V is TRBV3-1 (or the pseudogene TRBV3-2) and J is TRBJ2-4; no firm D call. The germline V gene encodes CDR1 LGHDT and CDR2 YNNKEL (reference sequence). V dropped 2 bases and J dropped 0 bases, with 5 bases sitting between them. The CDR3 extends over 14 amino acids. This CDR3 is CASSQFGAKNIQYF. In DNA form, the CDR3 reads TGTGCCAGCAGCCAATTCGGAGCCAAAAACATTCAGTACTTC.

The chain has TRBV19 and TRBJ1-4, with D perhaps TRBD1 (5 bases). V lost 4 bases, J lost 0 bases, and 9 bases lay in between. CDR1 and CDR2 (germline): LNHDA, SQIVND (reference sequence). This CDR3 region has 15 residues. Written as DNA, the CDR3 is TGTGCCAGTAGTACACAGACAGCAACTAATGAAAAACTGTTTTTT. Residues: CASSTQTATNEKLFF.

The gene calls are TRBV7-9 and TRBJ1-1, with a possible D match to TRBD1 (6 bases). Trimming shortened V by 4 bases and J by 1 base, and 13 bases separated the two germline ends. The CDR3 covers 15 residues. CDR1 is SEHNR, CDR2 FQNEAQ, per germline (reference sequence). This CDR3 reads CASSSPQTGNTEAFF. The DNA for the CDR3 is TGTGCCAGCAGCTCGCCCCAGACAGGGAACACTGAAGCTTTCTTT.

The chain employs TRBV30 and TRBJ2-7; D may be TRBD2 (6 bases). In germline, CDR1 is GTSNPN, CDR2 SVGIG (reference sequence). Trimming removed 0 bases at V and 2 bases at J, with 11 bases between. The CDR3 is 14 amino acids. CDR3 sequence reads: CAWSVHREPYEQYF. CDR3 coding DNA: TGTGCCTGGAGTGTACATCGGGAGCCCTACGAGCAGTACTTC.